This TCR beta chain appears in the sequencing data of a study of human T cells and chemical hapten exposure. Study-wide points: Expanded TCRs clustered into significantly more large CDR3 similarity groups than controls, the analysis revealed.

TCRdb re-called the RACE reads with MiXCR, one entry per CDR3 protein. The sample lists 300,000 to 450,000 distinct CDR3 sequences, 5.1% occurring once. Specified time point: pre-sensitization, week 0. Specified treatment: therapeutic diphenylcyclopropenone sensitization with weekly scalp DPC. The CDR3 has 13 residues. The germline gives CDR1 MNHEY, CDR2 SVGEGT. This clonotype came up many times. Its antigen is as yet unknown. The junction and the germline gene differ at one end; a read error may be behind it. This chain uses TRBV6-2 or TRBV6-3 with TRBJ1-2; D call uncertain. This specimen consisted of whole blood, obtained in connection with sensitization to the hapten diphenylcyclopropenone (DPC). The clonotype comes from a woman in her forties or fifties with alopecia areata. Some clones in this sample may be carry-over from other donors' samples. CDR3 region: CASSYSFGDGHTF. The CDR3 region has the DNA TGTGCCAGCAGTTACTCTTTTGGGGATGGCCACACCTTC.